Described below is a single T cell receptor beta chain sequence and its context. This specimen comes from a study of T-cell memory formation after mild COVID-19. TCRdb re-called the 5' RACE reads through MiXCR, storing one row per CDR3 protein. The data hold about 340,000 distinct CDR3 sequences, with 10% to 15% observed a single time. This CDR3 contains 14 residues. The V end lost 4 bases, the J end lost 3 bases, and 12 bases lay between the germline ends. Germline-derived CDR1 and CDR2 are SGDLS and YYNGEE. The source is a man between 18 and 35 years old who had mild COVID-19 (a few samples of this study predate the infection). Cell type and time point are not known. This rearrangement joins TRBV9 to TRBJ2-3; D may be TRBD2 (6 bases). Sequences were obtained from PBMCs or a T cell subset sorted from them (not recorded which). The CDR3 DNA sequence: TGTGCCAGCAGCTTTTCTCTAGCGACAGATACGCAGTATTTT. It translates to CASSFSLATDTQYF.